This TCR beta chain is from a study of T cell responses to AZD1222 COVID-19 vaccine. Broader study findings: Only 5 or 6 individuals given AZD1222 were seropositive at baseline. Every sample of the repertoires postdated the peak T cell response. The donor cohort was predominantly white British with a female majority, and clonal diversity may have been underestimated.

CDR1 SQVTM and CDR2 ANQGSEA come from the germline V gene. The CDR3 spans 13 residues. The V end lost 3 bases, the J end lost 1 base, and 9 bases lay between the germline ends. Clones were sequenced by immunoSEQ multiplex PCR, and TCRdb holds only the in-frame ones, with some missing. The sample has about 150,000 clones, roughly 90% seen once; the top ten hold approximately 1.6%. Note on this clone: Its antigen remains unidentified.

V gene TRBV29-1 combines with J gene TRBJ1-1; D uncertain. The source material was peripheral blood, sampled 28 days after the second AZD1222 dose. The clonotype was recovered from an adult who received the AZD1222 COVID-19 vaccine. CDR3 bases: TGCAGCGTTGATACACCCGAGAACACTGAAGCTTTCTTT. Its translation: CSVDTPENTEAFF.